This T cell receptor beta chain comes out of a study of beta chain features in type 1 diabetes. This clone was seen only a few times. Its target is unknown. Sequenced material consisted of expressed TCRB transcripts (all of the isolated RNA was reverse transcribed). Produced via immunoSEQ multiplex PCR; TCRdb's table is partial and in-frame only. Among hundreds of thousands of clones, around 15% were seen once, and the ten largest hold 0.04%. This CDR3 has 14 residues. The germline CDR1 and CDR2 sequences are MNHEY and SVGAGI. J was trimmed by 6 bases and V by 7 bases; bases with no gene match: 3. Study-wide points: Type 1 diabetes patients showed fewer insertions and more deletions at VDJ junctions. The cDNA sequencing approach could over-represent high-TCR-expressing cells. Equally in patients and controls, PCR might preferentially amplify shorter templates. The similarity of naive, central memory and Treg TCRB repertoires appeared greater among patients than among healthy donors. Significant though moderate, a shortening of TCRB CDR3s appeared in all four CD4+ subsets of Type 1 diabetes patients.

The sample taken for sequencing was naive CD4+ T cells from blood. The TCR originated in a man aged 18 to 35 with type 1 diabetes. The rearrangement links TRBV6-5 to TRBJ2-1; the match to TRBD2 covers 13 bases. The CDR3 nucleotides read TGTGCCAGCACACTAGCGGGGGGGCCCAATGAGCAGTTCTTC. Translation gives CASTLAGGPNEQFF.